A single sample gave rise to the 8 T cell receptor beta chains below, sequenced in a study of T cells in Graves' hyperthyroidism and ophthalmopathy. What was amplified from RNA transcripts were TCR beta CDR3 regions. The TCR CDR3 was amplified in a first-round RT-PCR using the HTBI primer set. TCRdb re-analysed the multiplex PCR reads in MiXCR, keeping a single row per CDR3 protein. Of around 600,000 distinct CDR3 sequences listed, 13% to 15% are singletons. The specimen sequenced was blood. The receptors derive from a woman under 30 with Graves' ophthalmopathy.

V and J are TRBV6-1 and TRBJ2-1, with 14 bases that match TRBD2. V dropped 7 bases and J dropped 2; count of bases not matched to a gene: 7. The V gene's germline CDR1 is MNHNS and CDR2 SASEGT. The CDR3 runs to 17 residues. CDR3 in DNA: TGTGCCAGCAAGGGGACTAGCGGGAGAGAAACCTACAATGAGCAGTTCTTC. Amino acids: CASKGTSGRETYNEQFF.

This clonotype was found many times. This chain joins TRBV3-1 and TRBJ2-5; the match to TRBD2 covers 7 bases. The trim removed 1 base at V and 5 bases at J, leaving 4 bases unmatched. This CDR3 region has 14 residues. Germline CDR1 reads LGHDT; CDR2 reads YNNKEL (reference sequence). The CDR3 DNA follows: TGTGCCAGCAGCCAAGTTGAGGGAGGGGAGACCCAGTACTTC. Translated, it gives CASSQVEGGETQYF.

The sample holds many counts of this clonotype. The chain uses TRBV20-1 and TRBJ2-1, with TRBD2 identical over 8 bases. Losses at the gene ends were 3 bases for V and 8 bases for J; bases not matched to a gene: 12. Looked up from germline, CDR1 is DFQATT and CDR2 is SNEGSKA (reference sequence). The CDR3 has 15 amino acids. This CDR3 reads CSARGGLGLGHEQFF. The CDR3 coding sequence is TGCAGTGCTAGGGGGGGGCTGGGACTAGGCCATGAGCAGTTCTTC.

This clonotype was counted only a few times. At one boundary the junction diverges from the germline segment, which might be a read error. This chain uses TRBV7-7 with TRBJ2-3, with D perhaps matching TRBD1 (6 bases). Per the germline V gene, CDR1 is SSHAT and CDR2 is FNYEAQ (reference sequence). The CDR3 sequence is 14 residues long. This CDR3 reads CASSPGAFTDTQYF. The CDR3 DNA is TGTGCTAGCAGCCCAGGGGCGTTCACAGATACGCAGTATTTT.

Many counts were recorded for this clonotype. The V gene is TRBV28, the J gene TRBJ2-7; D is possibly TRBD1 or TRBD2 (6 bases each). This CDR3 is built from 13 residues. The germline CDR1 and CDR2 sequences are MDHEN and SYDVKM. V was cut by 3 bases and J by 4 bases, with 10 bases left in between. CDR3 loop: CASSFRGLYEQYF. As DNA, the CDR3 is TGTGCCAGCAGTTTTCGGGGGCTTTACGAGCAGTACTTC.

The chain links TRBV27 to TRBJ2-1, with 10 nucleotides matching TRBD2. This CDR3 has 15 residues. The germline gives CDR1 MNHEY, CDR2 SMNVEV (reference sequence). With V trimmed by 5 bases and J by 6 bases, 7 bases remained unmatched. The CDR3 spells CASSLSGRSGNEQFF. As DNA, the CDR3 is TGTGCCAGCAGTCTTAGCGGGAGGTCAGGCAATGAGCAGTTCTTC.

Comment on this clonotype: Being one base from a much bigger clone, this may be a read error. This chain links TRBV12-5 with TRBJ2-1; TRBD2 might be the D (6 bases). The J call may not be correct, given that the DNA end is closer to TRBJ2-7. This CDR3 has 16 residues. Looked up from germline, CDR1 is LGHNT and CDR2 is FRNRAP. As DNA, the CDR3 is TGTGCTAGTGGTTTGGAAGTGGGAGGATCCTACAATGAGCAGTACTTC. Its translation is CASGLEVGGSYNEQYF.

A remark on this clonotype: A much larger clone lies one base from this, so it may be a read error. The chain links TRBV6-1 to TRBJ2-1; perhaps TRBD2 as D (5 bases). This CDR3 region has 13 residues. From germline, CDR1 is MNHNS and CDR2 SASEGT. The germline V and J ends were trimmed by 10 bases and 7 bases, with 17 bases remaining between them. CDR3 in DNA: TGTGCCACTCTAGCCACACCGAGGAATGAGCAGTTCTTC. Translation: CATLATPRNEQFF.